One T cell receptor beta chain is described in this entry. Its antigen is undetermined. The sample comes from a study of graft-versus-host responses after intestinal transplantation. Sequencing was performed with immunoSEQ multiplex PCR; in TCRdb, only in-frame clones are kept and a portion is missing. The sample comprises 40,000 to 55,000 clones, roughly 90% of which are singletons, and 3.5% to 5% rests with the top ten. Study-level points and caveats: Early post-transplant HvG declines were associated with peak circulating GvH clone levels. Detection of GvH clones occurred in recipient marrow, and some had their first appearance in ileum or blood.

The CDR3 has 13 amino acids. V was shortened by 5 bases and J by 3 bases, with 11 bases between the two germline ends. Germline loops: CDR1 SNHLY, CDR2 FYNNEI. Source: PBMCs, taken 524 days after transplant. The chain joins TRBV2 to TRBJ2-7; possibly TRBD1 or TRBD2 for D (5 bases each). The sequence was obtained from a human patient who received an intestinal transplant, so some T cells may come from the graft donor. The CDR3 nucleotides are TGTGCCAGCAGTTTCGGGGACGGCTACGAGCAGTACTTC. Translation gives CASSFGDGYEQYF.